Listed below are T cell receptor beta chains from one sample, sequenced in a study of blood T cells in healthy people across ages. TCRdb re-derived calls from the 5' RACE reads in MiXCR, one entry per CDR3 protein. This table has around 1,900,000 distinct CDR3 sequences, about two fifths appearing once. Sequencing was done on a sample of blood. These receptors originate from a human donor in good health. The CDR3 runs from the conserved cysteine through the conserved F or W. The D gene is left open where the match is weak. Size tells how often a clone was seen (once, few, many) or the class of an expanded clone, and some rows leave it out.

>TRBJ1-5|few|TRBD1|TRBV12-3/TRBV12-4
TGTGCCAGCAGTTTCTCCAGGGGGGATCAGCCCCAGCATTTT
CASSFSRGDQPQHF
>TRBJ2-7|NA|NA|TRBV6-2/TRBV6-3
TGTGCCAGCAGTCGCCCCGAGGGAGCCTCCTACGAGCAGTACTTC
CASSRPEGASYEQYF
>TRBJ1-2|few|NA|TRBV12-3/TRBV12-4
TGTGCCAGCAGTCAAAGGCTGGAACTCTATGGCTACACCTTC
CASSQRLELYGYTF
>TRBJ2-5|once|NA|TRBV5-1
TGCGCCAGCAGCTTACACGGACGGATTGAAGAGACCCAGTACTTC
CASSLHGRIEETQYF
>TRBJ1-2|NA|TRBD1|TRBV28
TGTGCCAGCAGTTGGAGGGGTCGGGACAGGGAGTATCTGGCTGGCTACACCTTC
CASSWRGRDREYLAGYTF
>TRBJ1-1|NA|NA|TRBV4-2
TGTGCCAGCAGCCCTCGAGGAGGGATTAGGGGGACTGAAGCTTTCTTT
CASSPRGGIRGTEAFF
>TRBJ2-3|NA|NA|TRBV27
TGTGCCAGCAGTCCGTCCGACACAGATACGCAGTATTTT
CASSPSDTDTQYF
>TRBJ2-1|few|NA|TRBV5-6
TGTGCCAGCAGCTCCGAGGGGGGGGTTCACTCCTACAATGAGCAGTTCTTC
CASSSEGGVHSYNEQFF
>TRBJ2-7|NA|NA|TRBV7-2
TGTGCCAGCAGCTTAGTTGCGGGTAATACCTACGAGCAGTACTTC
CASSLVAGNTYEQYF
>TRBJ1-2|NA|TRBD1|TRBV7-6
TGTGCCAGCAGTTCCGGGACAGCAGCCTACTATGGCTACACCTTC
CASSSGTAAYYGYTF
>TRBJ1-1|NA|NA|TRBV7-9
TGTGCCAGCAGCGCAAGGGCAGGGACAAGGAACACTGAAGCTTTCTTT
CASSARAGTRNTEAFF
>TRBJ2-1|once|TRBD2|TRBV7-8
TGTGCCAGCAGCATTCCTAGCGGGGCGAGGCACAATGAGCAGTTCTTC
CASSIPSGARHNEQFF
>TRBJ1-2|many|NA|TRBV29-1
TGCAGCGTTGAAAGCGGGTTATCCTATGGCTACACCTTC
CSVESGLSYGYTF
>TRBJ2-7|NA|NA|TRBV4-1
TGCGCCAGCAGCCAAGGGGCGGGGGAGACAGGGTGGTCCTACGAGCAGTACTTC
CASSQGAGETGWSYEQYF
>TRBJ1-5|NA|TRBD1|TRBV4-2
TGTGCCAGCAGCCTTTCCCAGGGGGTAGTTCAGCCCCAGCATTTT
CASSLSQGVVQPQHF
>TRBJ2-1|NA|TRBD1|TRBV27
TGTGCCAGCAGTCCTTGGGACAGGAACAATGAGCAGTTCTTC
CASSPWDRNNEQFF
>TRBJ1-2|NA|NA|TRBV5-6
TGTGCCAGCAGCCCCCTCCCGGACAGTGCTAACTATGGCTACACCTTC
CASSPLPDSANYGYTF
>TRBJ1-2|NA|NA|TRBV7-2
TGTGCCAGCAGCCCCCGGCGGGGAACCCTTGAGGGCTACACCTTC
CASSPRRGTLEGYTF
>TRBJ1-5|few|NA|TRBV6-5
TGTGCCAGCAGCAAGGGGTCCAGACAGCCCCAGCATTTT
CASSKGSRQPQHF
>TRBJ2-6|few|NA|TRBV9
TGTGCCAGCACCCGGGGCTCTGGGGCCAACGTCCCGACTTTC
CASTRGSGANVPTF
>TRBJ1-2|NA|TRBD1|TRBV6-1
TGTGCCAGCAGTGAAAGGACAGGGGGCGGGAACTATGGCTACACCTTC
CASSERTGGGNYGYTF
>TRBJ2-5|once|TRBD2|TRBV7-2
TGTGCCAGCAGCTTAGCGAGTACTAGCGGTCAAGAGACCCAGTACTTC
CASSLASTSGQETQYF
>TRBJ2-7|few|TRBD1|TRBV13
TGTGCCAGCAGCCCACAGGGGAACGCCGAGCAGTACTTC
CASSPQGNAEQYF
>TRBJ1-5|few|TRBD1|TRBV4-1
TGCGCCAGCAGCCAACTAACAGGGGCCCAGCCCCAGCATTTT
CASSQLTGAQPQHF
>TRBJ1-2|NA|NA|TRBV12-5
TGTGCTAGTGCCTTACCAGGGTTGGGAGGCTACACCTTC
CASALPGLGGYTF
>TRBJ1-2|few|NA|TRBV7-9
TGTGCCAGCAGCTTAGCAGGGTCGCCTTTCTATGGCTACACCTTC
CASSLAGSPFYGYTF
>TRBJ2-7|few|NA|TRBV7-2
TGTGCCAGCAGCCCCCGAGGGCTTGGAGCCTCCTACGAGCAGTACTTC
CASSPRGLGASYEQYF
>TRBJ2-7|few|TRBD2|TRBV29-1
TGCAGCGTTCCTGGGAGGGCCGAGGGGAGCACCTACGAGCAGTACTTC
CSVPGRAEGSTYEQYF
>TRBJ1-2|NA|TRBD1|TRBV29-1
TGCAGCGATCTCACAGGGGAGAGTGGCTACACCTTC
CSDLTGESGYTF
>TRBJ1-5|NA|TRBD1|TRBV7-9
TGTGCCAGCAGCCATCGACAGGGGGCGGGTTGGAGCAATCAGCCCCAGCATTTT
CASSHRQGAGWSNQPQHF
>TRBJ1-2|NA|TRBD1|TRBV12-3/TRBV12-4
TGTGCCAGCAGCCCTACCTACAGGGGAAACAGGGCTGGCTACACCTTC
CASSPTYRGNRAGYTF
>TRBJ1-1|NA|TRBD1|TRBV20-1
TGCAGTGCTAGAGATGGGGGGACAGGCTGGGACGACACTGAAGCTTTCTTT
CSARDGGTGWDDTEAFF
>TRBJ1-4|NA|NA|TRBV25-1
TGTGCCAGCAAACGGAGTCCTAATGAAAAACTGTTTTTT
CASKRSPNEKLFF
>TRBJ1-4|few|NA|TRBV18
TGTGCCAGCTCACCACAGACGGATGAAAAACTGTTTTTT
CASSPQTDEKLFF
>TRBJ1-1|NA|NA|TRBV7-2
TGTGCCAGCAGCTTAGGGCCGGGTATGAACACTGAAGCTTTCTTT
CASSLGPGMNTEAFF
>TRBJ2-1|NA|TRBD2|TRBV5-1
TGCGCCAGCAGCCCCTGGACTAGCCGCAATGAGCAGTTCTTC
CASSPWTSRNEQFF